This T cell receptor (beta chain) was sequenced for a study of Ad26.COV2.S vaccination and SARS-CoV-2 variants. This clone was recorded once. Its antigen remains unidentified. Study-level findings and limits: Recipients of vaccine and of placebo showed similar breadth of their non-spike TCR repertoires.

Germline V gene sequence: CDR1 SNHLY, CDR2 FYNNEI. This CDR3 region has 16 residues. Trimming removed 3 bases at V and 1 base at J, with 15 bases between. Treatment indicated: about 20 received Ad26.COV2.S at low or high dose, single or two shots; about five received placebo; per-sample allocation not given. Each sample was drawn 63 days after the first injection (of vaccine or placebo). Clones were read by immunoSEQ multiplex PCR, and TCRdb kept only the in-frame ones, dropping some. Among approximately 460,000 clones listed, roughly nine tenths were seen once. The TCR was taken from a person aged 18-60 years who received the Ad26.COV2.S COVID-19 vaccine or a placebo. Sequencing was performed on peripheral blood, taken in a trial of Ad26.COV2.S vaccine versus placebo. This chain uses TRBV2 with TRBJ1-2, with a possible D match to TRBD1 (5 bases). The chain's CDR3 is CASSEHGQGDNYGYTF. The CDR3 DNA sequence: TGTGCCAGCAGTGAGCATGGACAAGGGGATAACTATGGCTACACCTTC.